A selection of T cell receptor beta chains follows, all from one sample in a study of cytomegalovirus exposure and HLA in healthy donors. Only in-frame clones appear in the TCRdb table, and some are missing; sequencing was by immunoSEQ multiplex PCR. This sample has tens of thousands of clones, with about 83% found just once. Material for sequencing was PBMCs. Receptor source: a woman between 18 and 29 years old in good health and CMV-seropositive. Each CDR3 is given with its conserved first and last residue. The D gene is left open where the match is weak. Some rows have no size entry. The others give once, few or many, or a class for an expanded clone.

j_call | cdr3_length | v_call | clone_size | d_call | cdr3_nt | cdr3_aa
TRBJ2-7 | 10 | TRBV20-1 | NA | NA | TGCAGTGCGCAGACGGGAGAGCAGTACTTC | CSAQTGEQYF
TRBJ1-2 | 15 | TRBV10-3 | NA | TRBD1 | TGTGCCATCAGTGAGCCGGGACAGGGCGGCTATGGCTACACCTTC | CAISEPGQGGYGYTF
TRBJ1-1 | 14 | TRBV30 | few | TRBD1 | TGTGCCTGGAGTGAAGACAGGGTGAACACTGAAGCTTTCTTT | CAWSEDRVNTEAFF
TRBJ2-7 | 14 | TRBV4-1 | NA | TRBD1 | TGCGCCAGCAGCCAAGTCACAGGGGCCTACGAGCAGTACTTC | CASSQVTGAYEQYF
TRBJ1-2 | 14 | TRBV7-7 | NA | NA | TGTGCTAGCAGCTTAGTTCCGGGAGGCTATGGCTACACCTTC | CASSLVPGGYGYTF
TRBJ2-5 | 13 | TRBV29-1 | once | NA | TGCAGCGTGAGGCGCAGCTACCAAGAGACCCAGTACTTC | CSVRRSYQETQYF
TRBJ2-1 | 15 | TRBV1 | NA | NA | TGCACCAGGGAGCGGGAGGTAGGACACGACAATGAGCAGTTCTTC | CTREREVGHDNEQFF
TRBJ2-5 | 14 | TRBV5-6 | NA | NA | TGTGCCAGCAGCTCGCCCTACAGGGAAGAGACCCAGTACTTC | CASSSPYREETQYF
TRBJ2-1 | 18 | TRBV7-9 | NA | NA | TGTGCCAGCAGCACCCCCCAGGACTCGGGTTTTACTTACAATGAGCAGTTCTTC | CASSTPQDSGFTYNEQFF
TRBJ1-6 | 13 | TRBV2 | NA | NA | TGTGCCAGCCTACGGGTCCCAAATTCACCCCTCCACTTT | CASLRVPNSPLHF
TRBJ1-6 | 15 | TRBV2 | NA | NA | TGTGCCAGCAGTGCGGTCGCGGGGAATAATTCACCCCTCCACTTT | CASSAVAGNNSPLHF
TRBJ1-4 | 17 | TRBV11-2 | NA | TRBD1 | TGTGCCAGCAGCTTAGGGCTACCGGGACAGGGGCCTGAAAAACTGTTTTTT | CASSLGLPGQGPEKLFF
TRBJ1-1 | 13 | TRBV2 | NA | NA | TGTGCCAGCAGTGGTATGGGGAGCACTGAAGCTTTCTTT | CASSGMGSTEAFF
TRBJ2-5 | 14 | TRBV7-7 | NA | NA | TGTGCTAGCAGCTTAGACCTAGTCGCGGAGACCCAGTACTTC | CASSLDLVAETQYF
TRBJ2-3 | 15 | TRBV10-3 | NA | NA | TGTGCCATCAGTGAGTCTCACTATCAATCCCATACGCAGTATTTT | CAISESHYQSHTQYF
TRBJ2-7 | 15 | TRBV2 | NA | NA | TGTGCCAGCAGTGGACAGGAAAATAGGTTCTACGAGCAGTACTTC | CASSGQENRFYEQYF
TRBJ1-2 | 11 | TRBV30 | once | NA | TGTGCCTGGAGTCAGGGAGGCGGCTACACCTTC | CAWSQGGGYTF
TRBJ2-2 | 16 | TRBV14 | NA | NA | TGTGCCAGCAGCCAAGTCCAGGGACTGGGCACCGGGGAGCTGTTTTTT | CASSQVQGLGTGELFF
TRBJ1-1 | 12 | TRBV6-5 | few | NA | TGTGCCAGCAGTATCGACAGGACTGAAGCTTTCTTT | CASSIDRTEAFF
TRBJ2-1 | 15 | TRBV12-5 | NA | TRBD2 | TGTGCTAGTGGATTACTAGCGGGGGTAACCAATGAGCAGTTCTTC | CASGLLAGVTNEQFF
TRBJ2-2 | 13 | TRBV7-3 | NA | NA | TGTGCCAGCAGCCACGGTTTCACCGGGGAGCTGTTTTTT | CASSHGFTGELFF
TRBJ2-7 | 17 | TRBV4-1 | NA | TRBD2 | TGCGCCAGCAGCCAAGAGGTTAGCGGGGGTTGGGCCTCCGAGCAGTACTTC | CASSQEVSGGWASEQYF
TRBJ1-2 | 13 | TRBV7-2 | NA | NA | TGTGCCAGCAGCTCCAGGGGAACTGATGGCTACACCTTC | CASSSRGTDGYTF
TRBJ2-2 | 17 | TRBV2 | once | TRBD1 | TGTGCCAGCAGTGAAGCGCTTGGGACAGTTTACACCGGGGAGCTGTTTTTT | CASSEALGTVYTGELFF
TRBJ2-5 | 14 | TRBV15 | NA | NA | TGTGCCACCAGCAGAGATAGGGGTGGAGAGACCCAGTACTTC | CATSRDRGGETQYF
TRBJ2-7 | 16 | TRBV4-2 | NA | TRBD2 | TGTGCCAGCAGCGAGCATGCTAGCGGGGGCGAATACGAGCAGTACTTC | CASSEHASGGEYEQYF
TRBJ1-4 | 18 | TRBV23-1 | NA | NA | TGCGCCAGCAGTCAATCAACATTCGACAGAGCAACTAATGAAAAACTGTTTTTT | CASSQSTFDRATNEKLFF
TRBJ2-2 | 15 | TRBV27 | NA | TRBD2 | TGTGCCAGCAGTACAACGACTAGCGGTACCGGGGAGCTGTTTTTT | CASSTTTSGTGELFF
TRBJ2-1 | 15 | TRBV5-4 | few | TRBD2 | TGTGCCAGCAGCTTGGGCCTAGCGGAACACAATGAGCAGTTCTTC | CASSLGLAEHNEQFF
TRBJ2-1 | 16 | TRBV14 | NA | TRBD2 | TGTGCCAGCAGCCAGATGACGGGAGGAACCTACAATGAGCAGTTCTTC | CASSQMTGGTYNEQFF
TRBJ2-7 | 14 | TRBV10-1 | NA | TRBD1 | TGCGCCAGCAGTGATGACAGGGCAGGGGTCGAGCAGTACTTC | CASSDDRAGVEQYF
TRBJ2-3 | 15 | TRBV7-6 | few | NA | TGTGCCAGCAGCTTATTGTGGACAAGCACAGATACGCAGTATTTT | CASSLLWTSTDTQYF
TRBJ2-3 | 16 | TRBV6-8 | NA | NA | TGTGCCAGCAGTTACGCTGAGAGGGTCCACACAGATACGCAGTATTTT | CASSYAERVHTDTQYF
TRBJ2-7 | 17 | TRBV4-2 | NA | TRBD2 | TGTGCCAGCAGCCAAGTCCCCCCCAAAGCGGGAGGGTACGAGCAGTACTTC | CASSQVPPKAGGYEQYF
TRBJ2-7 | 11 | TRBV6-6 | few | NA | TGTGCCAGCAGAAACAGGGCCGAGCAGTACTTC | CASRNRAEQYF
TRBJ1-1 | 13 | TRBV6-5 | NA | NA | TGTGCCAGCAGTTATGACGGGTTAACTGAAGCTTTCTTT | CASSYDGLTEAFF
TRBJ2-7 | 16 | TRBV27 | NA | TRBD1 | TGTGCCAGCAGTCCCTACTCCGGGACAGGGTCCTACGAGCAGTACTTC | CASSPYSGTGSYEQYF
TRBJ2-2 | 14 | TRBV5-1 | NA | NA | TGCGCCAGCAACGAACAGGGGAACACCGGGGAGCTGTTTTTT | CASNEQGNTGELFF
TRBJ1-5 | 13 | TRBV6-1 | NA | NA | TGTGCCAGCAGTGATCCGGGGGAGTGGCCCCAGCATTTT | CASSDPGEWPQHF
TRBJ1-2 | 13 | TRBV6-5 | medium-sized | TRBD1 | TGTGCCAGCAGTGGGACAGGGGGATATGGCTACACCTTC | CASSGTGGYGYTF